These 16 T cell receptor beta chains were all obtained from the same sample, sequenced in a study of T cells in Graves' hyperthyroidism and ophthalmopathy. TCR beta CDR3 region amplification was performed from RNA transcripts. HTBI primers were employed in a first-round RT-PCR of the TCR CDR3. One entry per CDR3 protein results from TCRdb running MiXCR on the multiplex PCR reads. The sample yields approximately 360,000 distinct CDR3 sequences, more than 15% seen once. The sequenced sample consisted of blood. The receptors stem from a woman aged 18-29 years with Graves' hyperthyroidism that later progressed to Graves' ophthalmopathy.

The V and J genes are TRBV9 and TRBJ2-3; TRBD2 matches at 10 bases. V dropped 3 bases and J dropped 7; count of bases not matched to a gene: 11. CDR1 and CDR2 from the germline V gene are SGDLS and YYNGEE. The CDR3 loop spans 16 amino acids. This chain's CDR3 is CASSEPLAGGPNTQYF. Written as DNA, the CDR3 is TGTGCCAGCAGCGAGCCCTTAGCGGGAGGCCCCAATACGCAGTATTTT.

This clonotype was seen ten or more times. The chain uses TRBV29-1 and TRBJ2-5, with 11 bases fitting TRBD2. The V segment lost 6 bases and the J segment 4 bases; nucleotides outside the gene matches: 10. This CDR3 has 15 amino acids. Per the germline V gene, CDR1 is SQVTM and CDR2 is ANQGSEA. The CDR3: CSVAHSGRAGETQYF. The CDR3 nucleotides read TGCAGCGTGGCCCATAGCGGGAGGGCCGGAGAGACCCAGTACTTC.

The table lists this clonotype with many counts. J is TRBJ2-5 and V is TRBV5-8, with 11 nucleotides matching TRBD1. Germline values: CDR1 SGHTS, CDR2 YDEGEE. V dropped 1 base and J dropped 4; count of bases not matched to a gene: 3. The length of the CDR3 is 15 residues. CDR3 sequence (DNA): TGTGCCAGCAGCTTGCGGACAGGGGGCGTAGAGACCCAGTACTTC. Translated, it gives CASSLRTGGVETQYF.

This clonotype was counted ten times or more. This chain connects TRBV5-1 to TRBJ1-1, with 7 bases that match TRBD1. The trim removed 4 bases at V and 0 bases at J, leaving 9 bases unmatched. Germline values: CDR1 SGHRS, CDR2 YFSETQ. This CDR3 comprises 16 residues. The CDR3 region has the DNA TGCGCCAGCAGCAACAGGGGCCAGACCCTGAACACTGAAGCTTTCTTT. Protein: CASSNRGQTLNTEAFF.

This chain's CDR3 is CASSLSGAQSYNEQFF. Here the CDR3 DNA reads TGTGCCAGCAGCTTATCGGGGGCCCAGTCCTACAATGAGCAGTTCTTC. The V call is TRBV7-2, the J call TRBJ2-1; possibly TRBD1 or TRBD2 for D (6 bases each). Trimming cost V 2 bases and J 1 base, with 12 bases left between them. There are 16 residues in the CDR3. In germline, CDR1 is SGHTA, CDR2 FQGNSA. Drawing the rest from reference TRBV7-2 and TRBJ2-1, the complete variable domain is GAGVSQSPSNKVTEKGKDVELRCDPISGHTALYWYRQSLGQGLEFLIYFQGNSAPDKSGLPSDRFSAERTGGSVSTLTIQRTQQEDSAVYLCASSLSGAQSYNEQFFGPGTRLTVL.

The chain combines TRBV9 with TRBJ2-3, with a weak D call TRBD2 (6 bases). The V end was cut by 0 bases, the J end by 5 bases, with 10 bases between. Germline lookup yields CDR1 SGDLS and CDR2 YYNGEE. This CDR3 comprises 14 residues. DNA of the CDR3: TGTGCCAGCAGCGTAGACGGGAGAAAAGATACGCAGTATTTT. This codes for CASSVDGRKDTQYF. Full variable domain (missing parts from reference TRBV9 and TRBJ2-3): DSGVTQTPKHLITATGQRVTLRCSPRSGDLSVYWYQQSLDQGLQFLIQYYNGEERAKGNILERFSAQQFPDLHSELNLSSLELGDSALYFCASSVDGRKDTQYFGPGTRLTVL.

The V and J genes are TRBV30 and TRBJ2-1; 7 positions agree with TRBD1. The V gene's germline CDR1 is GTSNPN and CDR2 SVGIG (reference sequence). V gave up 1 base and J gave up 12 bases; unmatched junction bases: 6. This CDR3 comprises 12 residues. The CDR3 bases are TGTGCCTGGAGTGGACAGGGAGTTACGCAGTTCTTC. Its translation: CAWSGQGVTQFF.

This clonotype came up a few times. V gene TRBV13 combines with J gene TRBJ2-7, with a possible D match to TRBD2 (6 bases). The CDR3 runs to 15 residues. Trimming took off 5 bases at V and 3 bases at J, with 17 bases between the two ends. CDR1 PRHDT and CDR2 FYEKMQ come from the germline V gene (reference sequence). The CDR3 sequence is CASSQPGLANYEQYF. The CDR3 DNA sequence: TGTGCCAGCAGCCAACCGGGACTGGCAAACTACGAGCAGTACTTC.

This clonotype was picked up many times. CDR3 nucleotides: TGCGCCAGCAGCTTGGAGTGGCGGGGTGGCTATGGCTACACCTTC. It translates to CASSLEWRGGYGYTF. The chain couples TRBV5-1 to TRBJ1-2, with no clear D. Trimming shortened V by 0 bases and J by 4 bases, and 13 bases separated the two germline ends. There are 15 residues in the CDR3. Germline values: CDR1 SGHRS, CDR2 YFSETQ.

This clonotype has at least ten counts. This chain's CDR3 is CASQDSAGVFEQYF. For the CDR3, the DNA is TGTGCCAGCCAAGACTCGGCGGGGGTCTTCGAGCAGTACTTC. V is TRBV6-2 or TRBV6-3 and J is TRBJ2-7; 7 bases align to TRBD2. Per the germline V gene, CDR1 is MNHEY and CDR2 is SVGEGT. The CDR3 contains 14 residues. V shed 8 bases, J shed 6 bases, and the junction held 13 bases outside the gene matches.

This clonotype was observed a handful of times. The chain carries TRBV19 and TRBJ1-5, with 10 bases that match TRBD1. V shed 9 bases, J shed 0 bases, and the junction held 5 bases outside the gene matches. CDR3 length equals 15 residues. Germline V gives CDR1 LNHDA, CDR2 SQIVND (reference sequence). The CDR3 here is CASRQGANSNQPQHF. The CDR3 nucleotides read TGTGCCAGCCGACAGGGGGCTAATAGCAATCAGCCCCAGCATTTT.

This clonotype was detected only a few times. The chain employs TRBV9 and TRBJ1-4, with a possible D match to TRBD1 (5 bases). Germline CDR1 is SGDLS and CDR2 is YYNGEE. Trimming pared 3 bases from V and 8 bases from J, leaving 17 bases between. The CDR3 has 15 residues. The CDR3 region is CASSAAGTAVEKLFF. The CDR3, as DNA: TGTGCCAGCAGCGCCGCCGGGACGGCGGTCGAAAAACTGTTTTTT.

This clonotype was detected only a few times. The CDR3 DNA is TGCGCCAGCAGCTATGACAGGGGCCACGAGCAGTACTTC. It specifies CASSYDRGHEQYF. This chain joins TRBV5-1 and TRBJ2-7; 8 nucleotides line up with TRBD1. The CDR3 sequence is 13 residues long. Per the germline V gene, CDR1 is SGHRS and CDR2 is YFSETQ. The V and J ends lost 3 bases and 5 bases, in that order; junction bases with no gene match: 4.

The CDR3 region has the DNA TGTGCCAGCAGCAAGACGGCCTACGAGCAGTACTTC. Translation gives CASSKTAYEQYF. This chain connects TRBV7-9 to TRBJ2-7; D gene uncertain. V dropped 5 bases and J dropped 2 bases, with 7 bases sitting between them. The CDR3 is 12 amino acids. CDR1 and CDR2 (germline): SEHNR, FQNEAQ (reference sequence).

In this sample, this clonotype turned up once. A read error is possible here, since a much larger clone lies one base away. V is TRBV6-9 and J is TRBJ2-5; D gene unclear. Deletions cut 3 bases from V and 2 bases from J, with 10 bases between. The germline CDR1 and CDR2 sequences are MNHGY and SVAAGI. The CDR3 contains 14 residues. CDR3 region: CASSYAQTQETQYF. The CDR3 DNA follows: TGTGCCAGCAGTTACGCTCAGACTCAAGAGACCCAGTACTTC.

This clonotype was detected many times. The chain couples TRBV20-1 to TRBJ1-2; 8 nucleotides match TRBD1. CDR1 is DFQATT and CDR2 is SNEGSKA in the germline V gene (reference sequence). The trim removed 5 bases at V and 4 bases at J, leaving 6 bases unmatched. CDR3 size: 13 residues. CDR3 sequence reads: CSAPDRASYGYTF. The CDR3 DNA follows: TGCAGTGCTCCGGACAGGGCCAGCTATGGCTACACCTTC.